This TCR beta chain stems from a study of shared clonotypes between healthy human individuals. Study overall: Contributing individuals were two females and three males aged 18 to 49.

V was shortened by 4 bases and J by 2 bases, with 6 bases between the two germline ends. This CDR3 spans 11 amino acids. CDR1 is SQVTM and CDR2 is ANQGSEA in the germline V gene. Libraries were prepared by immunoSEQ multiplex PCR; TCRdb keeps only in-frame clonotypes and omits some of them. This sample has roughly 1,500,000 clones, with approximately 98.5% found just once. A note on this clone: This same CDR3 is encoded by further DNA sequences in the sample.

What was sequenced was naive CD4+ T cells sorted from blood. Subset: CD45RA+ positively selected. The receptor was isolated from a young man in good health. V is TRBV29-1 and J is TRBJ2-7; TRBD2 might be the D (5 bases). The DNA of the CDR3 is TGCAGCGTTGCGGGGACCTACGAGCAGTACTTC. Translation: CSVAGTYEQYF.